Sequencing of this T cell receptor beta chain was carried out in a study of cytomegalovirus exposure and HLA in healthy donors. Germline V gives CDR1 MNHEY, CDR2 SVGAGI. V was shortened by 4 bases and J by 3 bases, with 12 bases between the two germline ends. CDR3 length: 14 residues. Findings and limits, study-wide: 164 TCR beta chains were listed as cytomegalovirus-associated.

A remark on this clone: Antigen specificity is unknown.

The donors were members of the validation cohort comprising 100 to 150 subjects, separate from the roughly 640-subject first cohort. TCRdb's copy holds only in-frame clones and misses some; the assay was immunoSEQ multiplex PCR. The data hold some 110,000 clones, with 70% to 90% observed a single time. The specimen was PBMCs. The TCR originated in a man aged 18 to 30 in good health and CMV-seropositive. The gene calls are TRBV6-5 and TRBJ1-1; unclear D gene. CDR3: CASSSPRAYTEAFF. The DNA of the CDR3 is TGTGCCAGCAGTTCCCCGAGAGCATACACTGAAGCTTTCTTT.